The entry that follows covers one T cell receptor beta chain sequence. Profiling relied on immunoSEQ multiplex PCR, and the TCRdb table lists in-frame clones only, not all of them. Seen here are fewer than 200,000 clones, around 90% observed once, and the top ten hold roughly 10%. Everyone who took part was roughly 18 to 89 years old, and they came from about 23 US areas. What the recovered Cohort 3 donors had was two negative PCRs, clearance, or symptom resolution. This entry is derived from a study of blood T cell repertoires in COVID-19. At the level of the study: Sites in the United States, Italy and Spain provided acute and convalescent COVID-19 samples. From T cells, B-cell-depleted T cells, or PBMCs came the material, which was cDNA or gDNA.

The sequence came from a woman under 30 who had recovered from COVID-19. Sequencing was performed on PBMCs or T cells enriched from blood (not recorded which).

The CDR3 bases are TGTGCCAGCAGTGGGCATGGGGGGTACGAGCAGTACTTC. This gives the protein CASSGHGGYEQYF. The J gene is TRBJ2-7, the V gene TRBV2, with a tentative D call TRBD2 (6 bases). The CDR3 loop spans 13 amino acids. Germline V gene lookup returns CDR1 SNHLY and CDR2 FYNNEI. Trimming cost V 4 bases and J 4 bases, with 11 bases left between them.